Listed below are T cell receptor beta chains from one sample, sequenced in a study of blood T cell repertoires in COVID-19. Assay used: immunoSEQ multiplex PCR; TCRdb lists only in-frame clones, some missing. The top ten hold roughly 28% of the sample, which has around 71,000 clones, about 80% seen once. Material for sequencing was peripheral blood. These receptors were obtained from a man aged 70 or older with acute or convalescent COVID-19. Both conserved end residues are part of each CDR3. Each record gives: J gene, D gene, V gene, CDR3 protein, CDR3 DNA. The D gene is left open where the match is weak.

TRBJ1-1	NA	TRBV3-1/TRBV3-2	CASSPMGLEAFF	TGTGCCAGCAGCCCTATGGGACTGGAAGCTTTCTTT
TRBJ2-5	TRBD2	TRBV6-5	CASKTSGSVETQYF	TGTGCCAGCAAAACTAGCGGGAGTGTGGAGACCCAGTACTTC
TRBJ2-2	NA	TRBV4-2	CASSQELELGELFF	TGTGCCAGCAGCCAAGAGCTAGAACTGGGGGAGCTGTTTTTT
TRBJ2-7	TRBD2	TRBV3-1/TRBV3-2	CASSQETSGYYEQYF	TGTGCCAGCAGCCAAGAAACTAGCGGATACTACGAGCAGTACTTC
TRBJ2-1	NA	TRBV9	CASSPHPRNEQFF	TGTGCCAGCAGCCCCCACCCCCGGAATGAGCAGTTCTTC
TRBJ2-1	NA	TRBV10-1	CASSTGGRGGYEQFF	TGCGCCAGCAGCACTGGGGGCCGAGGGGGATACGAGCAGTTCTTC
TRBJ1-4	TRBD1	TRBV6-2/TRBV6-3	CASSYDRGEKLFF	TGTGCCAGCAGTTACGACAGGGGCGAAAAACTGTTTTTT
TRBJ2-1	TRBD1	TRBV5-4	CASSLGQGWYNEQFF	TGTGCCAGCAGCTTGGGACAGGGTTGGTACAATGAGCAGTTCTTC
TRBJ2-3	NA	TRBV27	CASSLQGFWTDTQYF	TGTGCCAGCAGTTTACAGGGGTTTTGGACAGATACGCAGTATTTT
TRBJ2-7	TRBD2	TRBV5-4	CASSGKGLADYYEQYF	TGTGCCAGCAGCGGGAAGGGACTAGCGGATTACTACGAGCAGTACTTC
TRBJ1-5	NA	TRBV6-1	CASSEAAGSNQPQHF	TGTGCCAGCAGTGAAGCAGCGGGGTCGAATCAGCCCCAGCATTTT